The following is a TCR beta chain sequence with its context. Its antigen is still unknown. Base qualities were left out, and no much larger clone turns up one base away. Sample time point, as interpreted from the label and publication: baseline before first vaccination. The vaccinee samples were drawn from two UK trials, COV001 and COV002, one of which was a single-blind randomized controlled phase 2/3 trial testing AZD1222 (ChAdOx1 nCoV-19) in healthy adults. Trial participant PBMC samples were collected at day 0 and day 28 after the second dose for TCRbeta chain sequencing. The record originates from a study of T cell responses to AZD1222 COVID-19 vaccine (dated by TCRdb to the early 2020s). Study-level background: AZD1222 recipients given second doses at about 4 weeks or at about 12 weeks were pooled, since spike-specific TCR depth and breadth were not found to differ between the two schedules. Enrollment into the trials was organized by age into subgroups of 18-55, 56-69 and 70-plus years, and those subgroups contained approximately 150, 30 and 60 TCR-sequenced participants, respectively. TCR sequencing was performed for about 250 trial participants, of whom about 200 were given two doses of AZD1222 and 26 were given two doses of MenACWY control vaccine.

Trimming at the junction amounts to 2 bases on V and 4 bases on J, and the germline ends lie 11 bases apart. The CDR3 runs 14 residues from the cysteine to the phenylalanine. Solely the CDR3 DNA is kept, with 42 bases framed from the first base. As encoded in the germline V gene (reference sequence), CDR1 is MNHNY while CDR2 is SVGAGI. The CDR3 regions of human TCRbeta chains were analyzed by immunosequencing. For the original study's pipeline: TCRs in the repertoires were matched against a reference library of SARS-CoV-2-specific TCRs that had been generated with the MIRA antigen-specificity platform. Breadth was defined as the fraction of unique TCRs that were SARS-CoV-2-associated, and depth was defined as the fraction of total T cells that were SARS-CoV-2-associated. Using the MIRA data, each spike-specific TCR was mapped to the spike region that the TCR reacts to and placed in a CD4 or CD8 class. Log10-transformed breadth and depth values were compared by one-way ANOVA with Sidak's multiple comparisons tests. The immuneACCESS repertoire file appears here via TCRdb, limited to in-frame rearrangements. These files lack a portion of the clones; in checked studies, under half of the deficit traces to unresolved V genes, and the cause of the others is not known. V and J calls and clone size follow that table, whereas D and trimming were derived from the DNA. This sample has around 100,000 clones in its table, and 80% to 90% of those were observed once. Of the sample, about 3.3% is held by the ten largest clones.

Broader findings and caveats from the paper: Reportedly, almost half of the unique spike-specific TCRs recognized epitopes lying outside the regions that are mutated in the B.1.351 and B.1.1.7 variants. In the small 56-69-year group, the increase in depth fell short of significance, most likely because of low power. Conclusions about previously exposed vaccinees are limited because only a handful of AZD1222 recipients were SARS-CoV-2 seropositive at baseline. The whole spike protein was spanned by vaccine-associated CD4 TCRs, and dominant responses were seen in regions 160-218 and 743-854. Participants were mostly white British and included more females than males, and it was suggested by the authors that clonal diversity may have been underestimated. Because no samples from the day 14 peak response were available, repertoires could be characterized only after the peak T cell response. Spike-specific TCR breadth and depth rose significantly after two AZD1222 doses compared with day 0 and with MenACWY recipients.

The starting material was peripheral blood, obtained on day 0 of AZD1222 vaccination. The clonotype originates from an adult in good health. Here the chain combines TRBV6-6 and TRBJ1-2; the D gene cannot be named for sure. The nucleotide sequence reads as follows: TGTGCCAGCAGTTACAGCCAGGACTCCTATGGCTACACCTTC. It translates to CASSYSQDSYGYTF.